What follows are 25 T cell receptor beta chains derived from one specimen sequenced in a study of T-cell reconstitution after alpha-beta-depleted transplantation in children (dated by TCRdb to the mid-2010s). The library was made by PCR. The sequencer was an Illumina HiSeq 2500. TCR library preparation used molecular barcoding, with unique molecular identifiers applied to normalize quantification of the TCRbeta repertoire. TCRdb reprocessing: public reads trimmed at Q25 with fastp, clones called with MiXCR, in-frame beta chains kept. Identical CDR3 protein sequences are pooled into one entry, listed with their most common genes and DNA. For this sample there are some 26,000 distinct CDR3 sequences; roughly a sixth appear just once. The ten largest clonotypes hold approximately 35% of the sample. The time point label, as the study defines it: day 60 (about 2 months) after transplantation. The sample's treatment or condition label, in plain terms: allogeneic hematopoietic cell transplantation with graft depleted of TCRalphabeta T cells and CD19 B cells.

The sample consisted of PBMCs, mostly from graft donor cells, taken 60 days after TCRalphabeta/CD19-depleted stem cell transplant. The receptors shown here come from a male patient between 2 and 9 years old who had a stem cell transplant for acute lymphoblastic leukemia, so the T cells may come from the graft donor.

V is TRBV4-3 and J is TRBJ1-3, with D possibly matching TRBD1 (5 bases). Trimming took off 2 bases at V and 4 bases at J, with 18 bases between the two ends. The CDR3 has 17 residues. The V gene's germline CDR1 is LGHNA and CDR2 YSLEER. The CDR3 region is CASSQTWGTQSGNTIYF. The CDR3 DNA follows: TGCGCCAGCAGCCAAACCTGGGGCACTCAGTCCGGAAACACCATATATTTT.

This chain's CDR3 is CASTLGQSVYEQYF. The CDR3 nucleotides are TGTGCCAGCACTCTGGGACAGTCAGTCTACGAGCAGTACTTC. V usage is TRBV2 and J usage is TRBJ2-7; TRBD1 agrees at 7 bases. The CDR3 has 14 amino acids. Germline V lookup: CDR1 SNHLY, CDR2 FYNNEI. After removal of 7 bases from V and 3 bases from J, the junction contained 9 bases not matched to a gene.

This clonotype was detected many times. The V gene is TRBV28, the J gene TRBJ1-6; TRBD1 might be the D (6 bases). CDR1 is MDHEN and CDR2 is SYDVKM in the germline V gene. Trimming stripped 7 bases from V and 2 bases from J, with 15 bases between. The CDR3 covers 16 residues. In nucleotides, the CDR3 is TGTGCCAGCACCAGAGGGGGAGTCGCCTATAATTCACCCCTCCACTTT. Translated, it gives CASTRGGVAYNSPLHF.

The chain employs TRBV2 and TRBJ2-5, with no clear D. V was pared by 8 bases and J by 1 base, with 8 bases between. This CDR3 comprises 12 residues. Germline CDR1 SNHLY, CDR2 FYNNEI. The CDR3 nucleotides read TGTGCCAGCCTTTCGGGCCAAGAGACCCAGTACTTC. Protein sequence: CASLSGQETQYF.

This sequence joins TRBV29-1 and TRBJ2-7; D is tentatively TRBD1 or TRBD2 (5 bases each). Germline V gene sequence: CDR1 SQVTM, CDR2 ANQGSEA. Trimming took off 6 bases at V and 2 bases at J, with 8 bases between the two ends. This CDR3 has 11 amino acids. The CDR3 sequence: CSVGTAYEQYF. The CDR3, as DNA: TGCAGCGTCGGGACCGCCTACGAGCAGTACTTC.

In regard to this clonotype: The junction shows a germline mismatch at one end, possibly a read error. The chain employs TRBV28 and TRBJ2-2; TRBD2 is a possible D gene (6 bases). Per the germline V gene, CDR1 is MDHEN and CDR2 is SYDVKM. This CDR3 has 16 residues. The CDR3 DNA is TGTGCCAGCAGTCCCCCGACTAGTTGGAACGCCGGGGAGCTGTTTTTT. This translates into CASSPPTSWNAGELFF.

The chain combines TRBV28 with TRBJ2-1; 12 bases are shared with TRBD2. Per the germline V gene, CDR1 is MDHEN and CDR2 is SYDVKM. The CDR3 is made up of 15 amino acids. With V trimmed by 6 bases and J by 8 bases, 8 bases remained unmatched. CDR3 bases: TGTGCCAGCAGGGGGCCGGGACTAGCGGGTTATGAGCAGTTCTTC. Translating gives CASRGPGLAGYEQFF. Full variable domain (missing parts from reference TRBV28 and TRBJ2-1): DVKVTQSSRYLVKRTGEKVFLECVQDMDHENMFWYRQDPGLGLRLIYFSYDVKMKEKGDIPEGYSVSREKKERFSLILESASTNQTSMYLCASRGPGLAGYEQFFGPGTRLTVL.

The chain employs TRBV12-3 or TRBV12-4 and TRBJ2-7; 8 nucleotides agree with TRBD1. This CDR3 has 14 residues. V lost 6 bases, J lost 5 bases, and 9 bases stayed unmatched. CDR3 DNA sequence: TGTGCCAGCAGACGGACAGGGAGTAACAACGAGCAGTACTTC. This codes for CASRRTGSNNEQYF.

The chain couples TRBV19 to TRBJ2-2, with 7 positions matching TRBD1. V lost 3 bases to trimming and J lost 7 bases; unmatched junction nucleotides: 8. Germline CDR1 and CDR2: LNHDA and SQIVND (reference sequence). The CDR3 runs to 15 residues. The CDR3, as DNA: TGTGCCAGTAGTATCTATGCCCAGGGGGTCGGGGAGCTGTTTTTT. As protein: CASSIYAQGVGELFF.

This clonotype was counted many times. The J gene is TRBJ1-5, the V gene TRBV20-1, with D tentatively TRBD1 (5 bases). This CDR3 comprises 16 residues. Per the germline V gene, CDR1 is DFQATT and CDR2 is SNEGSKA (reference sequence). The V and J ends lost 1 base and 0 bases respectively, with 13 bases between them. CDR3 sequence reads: CSARGVPRDSNQPQHF. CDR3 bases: TGCAGTGCTAGAGGGGTCCCCAGGGATAGCAATCAGCCCCAGCATTTT.

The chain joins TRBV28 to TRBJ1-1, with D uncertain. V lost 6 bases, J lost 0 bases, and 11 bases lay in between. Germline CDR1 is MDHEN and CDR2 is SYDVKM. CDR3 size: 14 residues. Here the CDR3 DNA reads TGTGCCAGCAGGGTCGGACTCCTGAACACTGAAGCTTTCTTT. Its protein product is CASRVGLLNTEAFF.

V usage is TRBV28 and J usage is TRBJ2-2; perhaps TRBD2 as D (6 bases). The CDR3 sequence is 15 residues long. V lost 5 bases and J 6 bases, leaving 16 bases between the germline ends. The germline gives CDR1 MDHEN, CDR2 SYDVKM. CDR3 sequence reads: CASSHRDFIPGELFF. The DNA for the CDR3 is TGTGCCAGCAGTCACCGGGACTTTATTCCCGGGGAGCTGTTTTTT.

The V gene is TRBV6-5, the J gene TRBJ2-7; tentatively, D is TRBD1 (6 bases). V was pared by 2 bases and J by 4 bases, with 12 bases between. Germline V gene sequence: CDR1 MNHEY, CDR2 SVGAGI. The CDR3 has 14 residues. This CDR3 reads CASSYEQGFYEQYF. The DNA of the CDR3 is TGTGCCAGCAGTTACGAACAGGGTTTTTACGAGCAGTACTTC.

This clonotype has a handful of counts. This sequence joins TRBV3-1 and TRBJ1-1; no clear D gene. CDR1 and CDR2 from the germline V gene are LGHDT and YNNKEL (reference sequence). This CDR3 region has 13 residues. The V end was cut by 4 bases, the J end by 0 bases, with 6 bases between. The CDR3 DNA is TGTGCCAGCAGCCGGTACATGAACACTGAAGCTTTCTTT. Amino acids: CASSRYMNTEAFF.

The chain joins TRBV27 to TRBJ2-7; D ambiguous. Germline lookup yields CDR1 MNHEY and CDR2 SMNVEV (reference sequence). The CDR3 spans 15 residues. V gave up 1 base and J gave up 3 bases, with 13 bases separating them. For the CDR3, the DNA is TGTGCCAGCAGTTTATACCCGGAAGAAGACTACGAGCAGTACTTC. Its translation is CASSLYPEEDYEQYF.

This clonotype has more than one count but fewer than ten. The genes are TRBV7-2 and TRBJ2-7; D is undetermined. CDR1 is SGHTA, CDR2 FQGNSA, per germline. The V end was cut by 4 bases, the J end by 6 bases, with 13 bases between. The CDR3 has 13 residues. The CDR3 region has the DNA TGTGCCAGCAGCTCCCACCTAGAGTCCGAGCAGTACTTC. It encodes CASSSHLESEQYF.

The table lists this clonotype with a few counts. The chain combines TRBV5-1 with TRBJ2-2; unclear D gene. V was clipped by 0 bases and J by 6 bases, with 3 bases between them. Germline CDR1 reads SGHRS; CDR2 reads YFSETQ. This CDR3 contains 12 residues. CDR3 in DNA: TGCGCCAGCAGCTTGGATCCCGGGGAGCTGTTTTTT. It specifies CASSLDPGELFF.

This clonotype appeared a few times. CDR3 nucleotide sequence: TGTGCCAGCAGTTCGAACCGGAGGACCCAGTACTTC. Its protein product is CASSSNRRTQYF. The V gene is TRBV6-2 or TRBV6-3, the J gene TRBJ2-5; D is undetermined. The CDR3 is 12 residues long. V was trimmed by 4 bases and J by 7 bases, leaving 10 bases between them. The V gene's germline CDR1 is MNHEY and CDR2 SVGEGT.

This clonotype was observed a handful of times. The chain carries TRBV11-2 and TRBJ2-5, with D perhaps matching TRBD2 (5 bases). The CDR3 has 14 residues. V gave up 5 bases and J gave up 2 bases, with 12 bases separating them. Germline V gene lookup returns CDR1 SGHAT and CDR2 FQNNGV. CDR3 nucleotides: TGTGCCAGCAGCCCCAGAGCGGTTCAAGAGACCCAGTACTTC. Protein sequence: CASSPRAVQETQYF.

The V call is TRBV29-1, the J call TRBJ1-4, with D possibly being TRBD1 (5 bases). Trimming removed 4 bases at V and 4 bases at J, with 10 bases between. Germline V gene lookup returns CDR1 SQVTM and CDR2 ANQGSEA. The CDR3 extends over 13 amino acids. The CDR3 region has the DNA TGCAGCGTTGCGGGACGGTTTAATGAAAAACTGTTTTTT. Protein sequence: CSVAGRFNEKLFF.

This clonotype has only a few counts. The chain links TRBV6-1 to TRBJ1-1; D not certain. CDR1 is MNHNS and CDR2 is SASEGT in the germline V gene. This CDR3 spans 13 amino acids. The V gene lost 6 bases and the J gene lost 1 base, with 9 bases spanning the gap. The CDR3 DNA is TGTGCCAGCAGCCCACCATGGAACACTGAAGCTTTCTTT. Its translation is CASSPPWNTEAFF.

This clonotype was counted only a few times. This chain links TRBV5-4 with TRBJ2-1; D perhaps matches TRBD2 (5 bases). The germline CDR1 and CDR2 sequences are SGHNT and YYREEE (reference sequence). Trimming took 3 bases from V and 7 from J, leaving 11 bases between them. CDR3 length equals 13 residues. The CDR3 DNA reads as TGTGCCAGCAGCTCACCACGCGGGAATGAGCAGTTCTTC. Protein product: CASSSPRGNEQFF.

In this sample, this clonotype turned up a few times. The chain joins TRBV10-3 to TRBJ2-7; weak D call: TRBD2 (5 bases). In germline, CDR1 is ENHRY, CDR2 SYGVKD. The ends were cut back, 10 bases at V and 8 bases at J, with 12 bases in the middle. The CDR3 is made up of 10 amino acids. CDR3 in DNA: TGTGCCAACCCCGGGGTACAGCAGTACTTC. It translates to CANPGVQQYF.

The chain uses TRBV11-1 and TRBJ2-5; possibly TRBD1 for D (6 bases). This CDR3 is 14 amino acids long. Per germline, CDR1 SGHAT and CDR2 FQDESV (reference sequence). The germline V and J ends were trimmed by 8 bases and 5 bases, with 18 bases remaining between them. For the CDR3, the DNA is TGTGCCAGCCAAGCAGGGGTCACGTTGGAGACCCAGTACTTC. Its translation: CASQAGVTLETQYF.

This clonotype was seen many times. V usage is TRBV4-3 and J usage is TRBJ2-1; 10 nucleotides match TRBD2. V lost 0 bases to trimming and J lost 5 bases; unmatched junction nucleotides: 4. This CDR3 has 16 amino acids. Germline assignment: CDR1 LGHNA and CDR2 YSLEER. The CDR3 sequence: CASSQDITSGDNEQFF. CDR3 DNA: TGCGCCAGCAGCCAAGATATAACTAGCGGGGACAATGAGCAGTTCTTC.